This T cell receptor (beta chain) comes out of a study of T cell responses to AZD1222 COVID-19 vaccine. Points from the study as a whole: Sampling that yielded the repertoires occurred only after the peak T cell response.

From germline, CDR1 is SEHNR and CDR2 FQNEAQ (reference sequence). V lost 6 bases and J lost 7, with 16 bases in between. This CDR3 comprises 14 residues. Concerning this clone: The antigen is not known.

Measured with immunoSEQ multiplex PCR; TCRdb has only the in-frame clones, and not every one. This table has 150,000 or so clones, about 92% appearing once. This sample comprised peripheral blood, obtained on day 0 of MenACWY control vaccination. J is TRBJ1-3 and V is TRBV7-9; unclear D gene. The clonotype originates from an adult in good health. In DNA, the CDR3 is TGTGCCAGCAGTGGGCCCGGGCTGGAGAACACCATATATTTT. Translated, it gives CASSGPGLENTIYF.